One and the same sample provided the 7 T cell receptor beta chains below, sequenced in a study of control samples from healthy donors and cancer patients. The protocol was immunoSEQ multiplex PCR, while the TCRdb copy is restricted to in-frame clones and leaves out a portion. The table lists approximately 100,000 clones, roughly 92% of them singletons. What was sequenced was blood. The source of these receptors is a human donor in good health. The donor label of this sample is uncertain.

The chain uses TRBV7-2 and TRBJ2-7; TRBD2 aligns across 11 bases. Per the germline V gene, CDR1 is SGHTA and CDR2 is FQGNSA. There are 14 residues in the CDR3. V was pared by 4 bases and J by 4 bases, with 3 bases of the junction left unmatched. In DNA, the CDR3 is TGTGCCAGCAGCTCTAGGACTAGCGGGTACGAGCAGTACGTC. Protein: CASSSRTSGYEQYV.

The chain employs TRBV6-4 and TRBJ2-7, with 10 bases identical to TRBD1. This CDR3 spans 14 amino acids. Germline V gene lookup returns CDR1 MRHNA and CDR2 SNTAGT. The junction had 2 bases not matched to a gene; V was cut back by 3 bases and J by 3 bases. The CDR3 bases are TGTGCCAGCAGTGAGGACAGGGGGGACTACGAGCAGTACTTC. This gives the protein CASSEDRGDYEQYF.

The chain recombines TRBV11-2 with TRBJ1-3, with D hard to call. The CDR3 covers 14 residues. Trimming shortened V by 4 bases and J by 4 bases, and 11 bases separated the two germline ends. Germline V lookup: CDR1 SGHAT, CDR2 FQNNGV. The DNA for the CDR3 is TGTGCCAGCAGCTCCCCGGTGGTGGGAAACACCATATATTTT. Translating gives CASSSPVVGNTIYF. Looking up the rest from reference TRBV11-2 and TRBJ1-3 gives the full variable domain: EAGVAQSPRYKIIEKRQSVAFWCNPISGHATLYWYQQILGQGPKLLIQFQNNGVVDDSQLPKDRFSAERLKGVDSTLKIQPAKLEDSAVYLCASSSPVVGNTIYFGEGSWLTVV.

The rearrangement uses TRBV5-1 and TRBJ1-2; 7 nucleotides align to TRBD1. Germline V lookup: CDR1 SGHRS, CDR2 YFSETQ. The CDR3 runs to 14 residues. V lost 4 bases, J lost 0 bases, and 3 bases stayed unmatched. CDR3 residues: CASSTGQPNYGYTF. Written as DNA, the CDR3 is TGCGCCAGCAGCACGGGACAGCCTAACTATGGCTACACCTTC. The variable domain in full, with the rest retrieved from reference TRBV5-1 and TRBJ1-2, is KAGVTQTPRYLIKTRGQQVTLSCSPISGHRSVSWYQQTPGQGLQFLFEYFSETQRNKGNFPGRFSGRQFSNSRSEMNVSTLELGDSALYLCASSTGQPNYGYTFGSGTRLTVV.

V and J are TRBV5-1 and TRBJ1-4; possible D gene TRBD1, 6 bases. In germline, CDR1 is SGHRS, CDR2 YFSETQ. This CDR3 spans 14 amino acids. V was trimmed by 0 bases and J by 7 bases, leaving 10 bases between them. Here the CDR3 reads CASSLGTGREKLFF. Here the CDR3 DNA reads TGCGCCAGCAGCTTGGGTACAGGGCGTGAAAAACTGTTTTTT.

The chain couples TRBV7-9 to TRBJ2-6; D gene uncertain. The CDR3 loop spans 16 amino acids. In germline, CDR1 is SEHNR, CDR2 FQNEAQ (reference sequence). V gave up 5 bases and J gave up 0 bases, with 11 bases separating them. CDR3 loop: CASSPLEVSGANVLTF. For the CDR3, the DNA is TGTGCCAGCAGCCCCCTGGAAGTCTCTGGGGCCAACGTCCTGACTTTC.

In DNA, the CDR3 is TGCGCCAGCAATCCAGGGGGTATTTACGAGCAGTACTTC. This sequence encodes CASNPGGIYEQYF. The J gene is TRBJ2-7, the V gene TRBV10-2; 7 bases line up with TRBD1. The V and J ends lost 7 bases and 4 bases, in that order; junction bases with no gene match: 7. The CDR3 is made up of 13 amino acids. From germline, CDR1 is WSHSY and CDR2 SAAADI.